The rows below give T cell receptor beta chains drawn from one sample of a study of identical twins. TCRdb itself ran the 5' RACE reads through MiXCR, one entry per CDR3 protein. Here the sample spans approximately 500,000 distinct CDR3 sequences, about 24% being singletons. The data also belong to a second study, concerning T cells expressing NK-cell markers.

The specimen sequenced was CD4+ T cells sorted from blood. Receptors were obtained from a woman aged 18-29 years in good health. The CDR3 runs from the conserved cysteine through the conserved F or W. D genes are given only for firm matches. Not every row has a clone size; where given, it reads once, few, many or a size class.

len	j_gene	v_gene	d_gene	abundance	CDR3aa	CDR3nt
17	TRBJ2-3	TRBV25-1	TRBD2	NA	CASSEASGRARTDTQYF	TGTGCCAGCAGTGAGGCTAGCGGGAGGGCTCGCACAGATACGCAGTATTTT
14	TRBJ2-6	TRBV10-3	NA	NA	CAISDQAGANVLTF	TGTGCCATCAGTGATCAGGCTGGGGCCAACGTCCTGACTTTC
15	TRBJ1-1	TRBV5-5	TRBD1	NA	CASSGGTGWNTEAFF	TGTGCCAGCAGTGGAGGGACAGGTTGGAACACTGAAGCTTTCTTT
13	TRBJ1-1	TRBV19	NA	NA	CASSRYGYLEAFF	TGTGCCAGTAGTAGGTATGGGTATTTAGAAGCTTTCTTT
14	TRBJ1-1	TRBV20-1	NA	few	CSATNGVMNTEAFF	TGCAGTGCTACGAATGGAGTCATGAACACTGAAGCTTTCTTT
15	TRBJ1-2	TRBV2	TRBD1	many	CASSQQGARGSGYTF	TGTGCCAGCAGTCAGCAGGGGGCGCGGGGTTCCGGCTACACCTTC
12	TRBJ1-1	TRBV9	NA	few	CASSPLGGEAFF	TGTGCCAGCAGCCCCCTGGGGGGAGAAGCTTTCTTT
13	TRBJ2-7	TRBV20-1	TRBD2	few	CSAGRREVYEQYF	TGCAGTGCAGGAAGGCGGGAGGTCTACGAGCAGTACTTC
12	TRBJ1-4	TRBV29-1	NA	few	CSVLQGNEKLFF	TGCAGCGTTCTCCAGGGAAATGAAAAACTGTTTTTT
15	TRBJ2-1	TRBV5-1	TRBD1	NA	CASSFRDRGYNEQFF	TGCGCCAGCAGCTTCCGGGACAGGGGGTACAATGAGCAGTTCTTC
14	TRBJ2-2	TRBV10-3	NA	NA	CASKAETNTGELFF	TGTGCCAGTAAAGCGGAAACGAACACCGGGGAGCTGTTTTTT
15	TRBJ2-7	TRBV12-3/TRBV12-4	TRBD1	few	CASSLVPGQGYEQYF	TGTGCCAGCAGTTTAGTTCCCGGACAGGGTTACGAGCAGTACTTC
13	TRBJ1-2	TRBV4-3	NA	once	CASSQNRAYGYTF	TGCGCCAGCAGCCAGAACAGGGCTTATGGCTACACCTTC
17	TRBJ2-4	TRBV10-3	NA	few	CAISESGFVGERDIQYF	TGTGCCATCAGTGAATCTGGTTTCGTGGGGGAGCGGGACATTCAGTACTTC
15	TRBJ1-4	TRBV7-2	TRBD1	many	CASSFRTGWDEKLFF	TGTGCCAGCAGCTTCCGGACAGGGTGGGATGAAAAACTGTTTTTT
15	TRBJ2-7	TRBV4-3	NA	NA	CASSQVVDSSYEQYF	TGCGCCAGCAGCCAAGTCGTGGACAGCTCCTACGAGCAGTACTTC
14	TRBJ1-2	TRBV20-1	NA	few	CSASSSVGGDGYTF	TGCAGTGCTAGTAGCTCTGTAGGGGGGGATGGCTACACCTTC
16	TRBJ2-2	TRBV5-1	NA	NA	CASSLRGTRNTGELFF	TGCGCCAGCAGCTTGCGTGGGACACGGAACACCGGGGAGCTGTTTTTT
13	TRBJ1-1	TRBV20-1	TRBD1	NA	CSAVTGGDTEAFF	TGCAGTGCTGTGACAGGGGGGGACACTGAAGCTTTCTTT
13	TRBJ2-3	TRBV14	NA	few	CASSQMGTDTQYF	TGTGCCAGCAGCCAAATGGGCACAGATACGCAGTATTTT
13	TRBJ2-3	TRBV5-1	TRBD1	few	CASSINRGDTQYF	TGCGCCAGCAGCATCAACAGGGGAGATACGCAGTATTTT
14	TRBJ1-3	TRBV5-1	NA	few	CASSLDWSGNTIYF	TGCGCCAGCAGCTTGGATTGGTCAGGAAACACCATATATTTT
16	TRBJ2-5	TRBV5-1	TRBD2	once	CASSLWTSGRRETQYF	TGCGCCAGCAGCCTTTGGACTAGCGGGAGGAGAGAGACCCAGTACTTC
8	TRBJ1-2	TRBV21-1	NA	NA	CASPGYTF	TGTGCCAGCCCAGGCTACACCTTC
16	TRBJ1-2	TRBV10-3	TRBD1	few	CAISGTMGTVNYGYTF	TGTGCCATCAGTGGTACTATGGGGACAGTCAACTATGGCTACACCTTC
14	TRBJ1-2	TRBV12-5	NA	many	CASGPPQARYGYTF	TGTGCTAGTGGTCCCCCGCAGGCGCGCTATGGCTACACCTTC
15	TRBJ2-5	TRBV9	TRBD2	NA	CASSVTGTSGKTQYF	TGTGCCAGCAGCGTAACAGGGACTAGCGGGAAGACCCAGTACTTC
14	TRBJ1-6	TRBV3-1	NA	NA	CASSFGTYNSPLHF	TGTGCCAGCTCGTTCGGCACCTATAATTCACCCCTCCACTTT
14	TRBJ2-7	TRBV5-1	TRBD1	many	CASSWGTDSYEQYF	TGCGCCAGCAGCTGGGGGACAGACTCCTACGAGCAGTACTTC
16	TRBJ2-2	TRBV5-1	NA	once	CASSLVTSSNTGELFF	TGCGCCAGCAGCTTGGTGACATCCTCGAACACCGGGGAGCTGTTTTTT
14	TRBJ2-5	TRBV7-7	TRBD1	NA	CASSKGQAGETQYF	TGTGCTAGCAGCAAAGGACAGGCGGGAGAGACCCAGTACTTC
11	TRBJ2-1	TRBV20-1	NA	few	CSASALDEQFF	TGCAGTGCTAGCGCGTTAGATGAGCAGTTCTTC
12	TRBJ2-2	TRBV20-1	NA	NA	CSASRASGELFF	TGCAGTGCTAGTCGGGCGTCCGGGGAGCTGTTTTTT